This T cell receptor beta chain was recovered during a study of blood T cell repertoires in COVID-19. Study-level background: COVID-19 samples collected from the United States, Italy and Spain covered acute and convalescent phases. Sample material is recorded as cDNA or gDNA derived from T cells, B-cell-depleted T cells, or PBMCs.

As processed by the authors: The authors estimated nucleated cell counts from reference gene primer amplification. The method was immunoSEQ multiplex PCR; TCRdb's version includes in-frame clones alone and lacks a portion of them. V, J and clone size were drawn from that table, and D and trimming were deduced from the DNA. The sample shows 400,000 to 550,000 clones, around nine tenths of them seen only once. This CDR3 comprises 15 residues. Germline values: CDR1 LGHDT, CDR2 YNNKEL (reference sequence). The junction had 10 bases not matched to a gene; V was cut back by 4 bases and J by 9 bases. The gene calls are TRBV3-1 (or the pseudogene TRBV3-2) and TRBJ1-2; TRBD1 matches 11 bases. The clonotype originates from a woman between 25 and 40 years old with acute or convalescent COVID-19. Sequencing used peripheral blood. CDR3 nucleotide sequence: TGTGCCAGCAGCCCCATTGGGACAGGGGGTCGTAGCTACACCTTC. It encodes CASSPIGTGGRSYTF.